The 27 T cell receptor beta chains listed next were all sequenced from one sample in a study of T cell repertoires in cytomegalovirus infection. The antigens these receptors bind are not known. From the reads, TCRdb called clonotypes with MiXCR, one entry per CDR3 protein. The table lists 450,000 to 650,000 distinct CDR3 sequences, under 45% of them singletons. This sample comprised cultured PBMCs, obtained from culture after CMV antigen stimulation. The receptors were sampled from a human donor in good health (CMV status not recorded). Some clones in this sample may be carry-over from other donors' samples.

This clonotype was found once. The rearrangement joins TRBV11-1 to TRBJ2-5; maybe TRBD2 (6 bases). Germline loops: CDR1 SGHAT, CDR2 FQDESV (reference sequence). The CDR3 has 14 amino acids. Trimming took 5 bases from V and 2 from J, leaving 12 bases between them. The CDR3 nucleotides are TGTGCCAGCAGCGCAATCGGGAGTCAAGAGACCCAGTACTTC. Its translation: CASSAIGSQETQYF.

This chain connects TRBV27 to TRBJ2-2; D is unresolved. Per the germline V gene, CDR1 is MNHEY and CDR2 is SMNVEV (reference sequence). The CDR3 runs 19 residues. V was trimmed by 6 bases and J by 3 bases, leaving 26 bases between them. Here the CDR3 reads CASSSFERETPEYTGELFF. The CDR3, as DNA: TGTGCCAGCAGCTCTTTTGAGCGAGAAACACCGGAGTACACCGGGGAGCTGTTTTTT.

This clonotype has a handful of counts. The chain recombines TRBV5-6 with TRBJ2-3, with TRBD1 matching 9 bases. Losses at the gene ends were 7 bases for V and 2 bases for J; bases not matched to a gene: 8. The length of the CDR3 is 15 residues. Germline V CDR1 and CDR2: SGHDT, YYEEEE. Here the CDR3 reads CASDRTGDITDTQYF. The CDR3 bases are TGTGCCAGCGATCGGACAGGGGATATCACAGATACGCAGTATTTT.

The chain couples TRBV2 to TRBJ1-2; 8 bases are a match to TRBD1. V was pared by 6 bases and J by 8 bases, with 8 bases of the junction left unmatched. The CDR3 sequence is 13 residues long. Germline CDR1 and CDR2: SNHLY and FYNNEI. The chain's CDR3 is CASRLGQGGGYTF. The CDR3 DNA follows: TGTGCCAGCAGACTCGGACAGGGAGGAGGCTACACCTTC. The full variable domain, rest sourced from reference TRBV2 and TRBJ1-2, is EPEVTQTPSHQVTQMGQEVILRCVPISNHLYFYWYRQILGQKVEFLVSFYNNEISEKSEIFDDQFSVERPDGSNFTLKIRSTKLEDSAMYFCASRLGQGGGYTFGSGTRLTVV.

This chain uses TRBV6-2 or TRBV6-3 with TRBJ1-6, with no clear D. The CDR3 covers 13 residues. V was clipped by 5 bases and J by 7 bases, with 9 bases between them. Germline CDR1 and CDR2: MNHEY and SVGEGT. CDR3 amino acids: CASSEDGNSPLHF. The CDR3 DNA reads TGTGCCAGCAGTGAGGACGGCAATTCACCCCTCCACTTT.

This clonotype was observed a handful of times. The CDR3 DNA is TGTGCCAGCAGTGGGAAAGGGGATATCACTGAAGCTTTCTTT. Protein sequence: CASSGKGDITEAFF. The chain is built from TRBV6-1 and TRBJ1-1, with D perhaps matching TRBD1 (5 bases). V gave up 4 bases and J gave up 4 bases, with 13 bases separating them. The germline V gene has CDR1 MNHNS and CDR2 SASEGT. The CDR3 totals 14 residues.

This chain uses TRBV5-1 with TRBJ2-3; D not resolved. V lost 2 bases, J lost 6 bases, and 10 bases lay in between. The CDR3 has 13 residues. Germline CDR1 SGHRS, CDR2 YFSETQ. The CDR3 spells CASSFIPVDTQYF. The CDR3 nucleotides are TGCGCCAGCAGCTTTATCCCGGTGGATACGCAGTATTTT.

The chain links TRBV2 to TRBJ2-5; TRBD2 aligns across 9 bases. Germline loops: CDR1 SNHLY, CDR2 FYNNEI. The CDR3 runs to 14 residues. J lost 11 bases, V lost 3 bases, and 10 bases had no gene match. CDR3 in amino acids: CASSELGQAGGQYF. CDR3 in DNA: TGTGCCAGCAGTGAGCTTGGACAGGCGGGGGGGCAGTACTTC.

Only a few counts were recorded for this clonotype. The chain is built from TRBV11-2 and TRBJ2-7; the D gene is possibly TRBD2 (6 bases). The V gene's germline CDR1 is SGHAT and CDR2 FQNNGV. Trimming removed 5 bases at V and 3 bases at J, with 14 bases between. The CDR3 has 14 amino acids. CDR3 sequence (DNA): TGTGCCAGCAGCCTACGGGACTTCCGCTACGAGCAGTACTTC. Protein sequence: CASSLRDFRYEQYF.

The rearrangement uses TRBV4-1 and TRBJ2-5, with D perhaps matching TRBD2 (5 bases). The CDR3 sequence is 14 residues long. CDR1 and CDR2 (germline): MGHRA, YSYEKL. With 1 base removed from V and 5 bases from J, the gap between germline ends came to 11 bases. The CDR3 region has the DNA TGCGCCAGCAGCCAAGTAGTCGGGGTTGAGACCCAGTACTTC. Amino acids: CASSQVVGVETQYF.

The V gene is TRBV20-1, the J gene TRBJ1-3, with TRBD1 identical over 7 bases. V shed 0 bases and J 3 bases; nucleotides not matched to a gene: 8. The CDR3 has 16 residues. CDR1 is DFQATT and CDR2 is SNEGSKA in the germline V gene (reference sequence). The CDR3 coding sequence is TGCAGTGCTAGAGATCTAACAGGGGCTTTTGGAAACACCATATATTTT. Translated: CSARDLTGAFGNTIYF.

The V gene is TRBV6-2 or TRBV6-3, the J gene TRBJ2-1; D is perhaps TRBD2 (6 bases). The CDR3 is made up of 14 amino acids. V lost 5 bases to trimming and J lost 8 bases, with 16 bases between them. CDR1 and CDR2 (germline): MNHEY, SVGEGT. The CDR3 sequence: CASSRGSPSDEQFF. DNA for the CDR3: TGTGCCAGCAGTAGGGGTAGCCCTAGCGATGAGCAGTTCTTC.

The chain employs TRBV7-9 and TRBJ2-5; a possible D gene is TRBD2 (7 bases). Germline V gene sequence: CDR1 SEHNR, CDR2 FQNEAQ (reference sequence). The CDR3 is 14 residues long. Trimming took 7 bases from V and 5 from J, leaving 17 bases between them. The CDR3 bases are TGTGCCAGCACCGACGGGGGGCCCGGCGAGACCCAGTACTTC. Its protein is CASTDGGPGETQYF.

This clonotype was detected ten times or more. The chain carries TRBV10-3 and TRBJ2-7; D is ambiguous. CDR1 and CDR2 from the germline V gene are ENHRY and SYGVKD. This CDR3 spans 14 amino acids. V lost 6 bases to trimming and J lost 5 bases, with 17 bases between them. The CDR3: CAISTPGPTHEQYF. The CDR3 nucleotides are TGTGCCATCAGCACTCCGGGTCCTACCCACGAGCAGTACTTC.

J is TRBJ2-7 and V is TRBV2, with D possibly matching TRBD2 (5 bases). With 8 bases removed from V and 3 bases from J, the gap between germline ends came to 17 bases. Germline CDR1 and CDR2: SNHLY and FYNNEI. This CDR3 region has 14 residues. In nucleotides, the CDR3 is TGTGCCAGCCTATATACGAGAGGGAACTACGAGCAGTACTTC. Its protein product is CASLYTRGNYEQYF.

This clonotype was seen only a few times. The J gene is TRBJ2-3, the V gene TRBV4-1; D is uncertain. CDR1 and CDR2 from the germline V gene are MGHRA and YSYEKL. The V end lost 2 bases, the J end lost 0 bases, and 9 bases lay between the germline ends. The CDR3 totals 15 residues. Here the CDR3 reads CASSQQSSSTDTQYF. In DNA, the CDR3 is TGCGCCAGCAGCCAACAGTCCTCAAGCACAGATACGCAGTATTTT.

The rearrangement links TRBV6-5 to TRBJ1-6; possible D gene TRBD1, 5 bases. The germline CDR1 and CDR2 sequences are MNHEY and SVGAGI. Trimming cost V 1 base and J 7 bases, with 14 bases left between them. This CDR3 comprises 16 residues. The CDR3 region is CASSYYPDSKNSPLHF. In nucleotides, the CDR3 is TGTGCCAGCAGTTACTACCCCGACAGCAAGAATTCACCCCTCCACTTT.

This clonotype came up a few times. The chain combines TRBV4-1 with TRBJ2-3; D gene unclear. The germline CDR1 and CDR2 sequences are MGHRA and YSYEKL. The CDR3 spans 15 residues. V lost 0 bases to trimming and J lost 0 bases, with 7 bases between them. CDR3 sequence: CASSQDQSSTDTQYF. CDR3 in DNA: TGCGCCAGCAGCCAAGATCAGAGTAGCACAGATACGCAGTATTTT.

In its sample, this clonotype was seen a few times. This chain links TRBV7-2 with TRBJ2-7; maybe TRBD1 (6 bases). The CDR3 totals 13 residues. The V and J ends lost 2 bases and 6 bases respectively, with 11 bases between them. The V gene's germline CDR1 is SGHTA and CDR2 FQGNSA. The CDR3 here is CASSLNRVGEQYF. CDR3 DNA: TGTGCCAGCAGCTTAAACAGGGTAGGCGAGCAGTACTTC. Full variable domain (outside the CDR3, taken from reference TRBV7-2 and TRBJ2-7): GAGVSQSPSNKVTEKGKDVELRCDPISGHTALYWYRQSLGQGLEFLIYFQGNSAPDKSGLPSDRFSAERTGGSVSTLTIQRTQQEDSAVYLCASSLNRVGEQYFGPGTRLTVT.

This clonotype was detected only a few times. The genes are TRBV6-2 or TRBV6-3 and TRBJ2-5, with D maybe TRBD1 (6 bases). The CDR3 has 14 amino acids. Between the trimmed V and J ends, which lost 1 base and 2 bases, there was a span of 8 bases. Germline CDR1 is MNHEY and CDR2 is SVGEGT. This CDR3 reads CASSYYRVQETQYF. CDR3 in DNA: TGTGCCAGCAGTTACTACAGGGTACAAGAGACCCAGTACTTC.

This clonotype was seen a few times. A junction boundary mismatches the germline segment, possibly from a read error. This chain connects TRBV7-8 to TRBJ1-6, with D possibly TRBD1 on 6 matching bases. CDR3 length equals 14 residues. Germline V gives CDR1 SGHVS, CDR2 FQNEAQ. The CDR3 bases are TGTGCCAGCAACTTAGGGGGGTATAATTCACCCCTCCACTTT. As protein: CASNLGGYNSPLHF.

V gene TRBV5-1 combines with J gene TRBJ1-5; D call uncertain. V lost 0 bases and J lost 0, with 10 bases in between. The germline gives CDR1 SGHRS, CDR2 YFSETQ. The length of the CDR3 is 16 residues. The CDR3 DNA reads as TGCGCCAGCAGCTTGGGAGGGCCCTATAGCAATCAGCCCCAGCATTTT. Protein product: CASSLGGPYSNQPQHF.

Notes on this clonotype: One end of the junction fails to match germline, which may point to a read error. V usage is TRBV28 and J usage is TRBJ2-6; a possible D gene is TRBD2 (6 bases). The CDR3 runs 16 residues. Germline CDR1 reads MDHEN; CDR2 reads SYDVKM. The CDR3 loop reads CASSPLGGTGANVLTF. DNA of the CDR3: TGTGCCAGCAGTCCCCTGGGGGGTACTGGGGCCAACGTCCTGACTTTT.

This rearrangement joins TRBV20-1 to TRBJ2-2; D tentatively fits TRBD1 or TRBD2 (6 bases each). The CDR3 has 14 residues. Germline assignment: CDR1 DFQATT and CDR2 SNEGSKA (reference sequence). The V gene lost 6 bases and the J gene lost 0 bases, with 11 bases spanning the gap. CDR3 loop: CSARDTSNTGELFF. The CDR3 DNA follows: TGCAGTGCGCGGGACACGTCGAACACCGGGGAGCTGTTTTTT.

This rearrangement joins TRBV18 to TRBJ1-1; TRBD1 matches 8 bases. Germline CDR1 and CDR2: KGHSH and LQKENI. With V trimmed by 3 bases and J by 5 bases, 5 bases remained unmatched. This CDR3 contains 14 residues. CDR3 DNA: TGTGCCAGCTCACCCTCCAGGGGGCTTACTGAAGCTTTCTTT. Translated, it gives CASSPSRGLTEAFF.

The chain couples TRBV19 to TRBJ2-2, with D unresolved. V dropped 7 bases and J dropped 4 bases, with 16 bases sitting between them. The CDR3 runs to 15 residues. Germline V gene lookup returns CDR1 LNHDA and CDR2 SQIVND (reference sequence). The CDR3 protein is CASKRPSRGTGELFF. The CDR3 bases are TGTGCCAGTAAAAGACCGTCTCGAGGCACCGGGGAGCTGTTTTTT.

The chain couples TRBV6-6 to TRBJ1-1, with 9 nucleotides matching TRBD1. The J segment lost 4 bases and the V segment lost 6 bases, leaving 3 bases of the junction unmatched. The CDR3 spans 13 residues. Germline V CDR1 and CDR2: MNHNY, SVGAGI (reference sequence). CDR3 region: CASRETGGTEAFF. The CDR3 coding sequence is TGTGCCAGCAGGGAGACAGGGGGCACTGAAGCTTTCTTT.